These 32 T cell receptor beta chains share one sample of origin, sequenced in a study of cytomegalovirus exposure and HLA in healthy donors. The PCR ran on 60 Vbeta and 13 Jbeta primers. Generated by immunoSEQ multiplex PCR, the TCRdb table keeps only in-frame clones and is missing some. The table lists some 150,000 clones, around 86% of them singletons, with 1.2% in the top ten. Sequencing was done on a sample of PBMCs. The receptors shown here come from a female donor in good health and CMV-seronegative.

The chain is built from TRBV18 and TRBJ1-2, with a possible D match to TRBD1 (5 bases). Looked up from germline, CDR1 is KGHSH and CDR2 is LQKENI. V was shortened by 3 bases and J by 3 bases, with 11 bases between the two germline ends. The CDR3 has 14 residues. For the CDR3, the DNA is TGTGCCAGCTCACCCATGGACACTTACTATGGCTACACCTTC. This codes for CASSPMDTYYGYTF.

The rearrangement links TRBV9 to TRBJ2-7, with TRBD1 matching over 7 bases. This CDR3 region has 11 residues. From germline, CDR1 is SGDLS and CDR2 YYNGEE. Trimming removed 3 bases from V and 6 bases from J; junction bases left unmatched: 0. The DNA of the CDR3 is TGTGCCAGCAGCGGACAGGGCGAGCAGTACTTC. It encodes CASSGQGEQYF.

As DNA, the CDR3 is TGTGCCAGCAGCCCCGGACAGGGGATAAACACTGAAGCTTTCTTT. Its translation is CASSPGQGINTEAFF. The chain links TRBV7-9 to TRBJ1-1; 9 bases match TRBD1. With 5 bases clipped from V and 2 bases from J, the junction kept 6 bases outside the gene matches. The length of the CDR3 is 15 residues. From germline, CDR1 is SEHNR and CDR2 FQNEAQ (reference sequence).

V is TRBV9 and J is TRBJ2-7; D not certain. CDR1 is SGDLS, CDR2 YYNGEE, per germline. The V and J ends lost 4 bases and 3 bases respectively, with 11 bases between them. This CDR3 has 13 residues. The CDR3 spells CASSPTEFYEQYF. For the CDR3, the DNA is TGTGCCAGCAGCCCGACTGAATTCTACGAGCAGTACTTC.

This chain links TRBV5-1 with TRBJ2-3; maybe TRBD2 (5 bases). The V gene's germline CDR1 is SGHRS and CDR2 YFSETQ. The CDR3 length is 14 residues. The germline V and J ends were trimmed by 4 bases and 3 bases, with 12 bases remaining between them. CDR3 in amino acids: CASSPSPGTDTQYF. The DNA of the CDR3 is TGCGCCAGCAGCCCGTCACCGGGGACAGATACGCAGTATTTT.

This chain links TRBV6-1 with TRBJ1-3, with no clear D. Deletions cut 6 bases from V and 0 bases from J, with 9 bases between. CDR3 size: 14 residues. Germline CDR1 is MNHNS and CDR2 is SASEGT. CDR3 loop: CASREFYSGNTIYF. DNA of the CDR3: TGTGCCAGCAGGGAGTTTTACTCTGGAAACACCATATATTTT.

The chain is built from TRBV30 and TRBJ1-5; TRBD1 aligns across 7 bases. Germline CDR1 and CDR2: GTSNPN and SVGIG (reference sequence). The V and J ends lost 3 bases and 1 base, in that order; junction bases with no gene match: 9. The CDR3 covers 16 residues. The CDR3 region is CAWSKRGPKSNQPQHF. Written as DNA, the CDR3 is TGTGCCTGGAGCAAAAGGGGGCCAAAAAGCAATCAGCCCCAGCATTTT.

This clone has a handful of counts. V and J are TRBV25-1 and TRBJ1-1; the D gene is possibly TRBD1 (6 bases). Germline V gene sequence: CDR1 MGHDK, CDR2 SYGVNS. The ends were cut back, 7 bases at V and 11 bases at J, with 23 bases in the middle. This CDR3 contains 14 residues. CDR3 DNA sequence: TGTGCCAGCATAACCGGGCCAGGGGAGTCTGGGGCTTTCTTT. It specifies CASITGPGESGAFF.

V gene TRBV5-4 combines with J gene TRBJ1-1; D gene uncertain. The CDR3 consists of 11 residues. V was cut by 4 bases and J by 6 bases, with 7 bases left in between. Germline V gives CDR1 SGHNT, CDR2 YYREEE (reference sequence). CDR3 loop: CASSPYSEAFF. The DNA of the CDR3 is TGTGCCAGCAGCCCCTATTCTGAAGCTTTCTTT.

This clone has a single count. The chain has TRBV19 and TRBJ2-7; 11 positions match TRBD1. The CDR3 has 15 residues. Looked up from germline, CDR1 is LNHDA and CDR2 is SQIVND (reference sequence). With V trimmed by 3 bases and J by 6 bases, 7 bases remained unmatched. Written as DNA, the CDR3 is TGTGCCAGTAGTATCGGACAGGGGGCTGAGGCCGAGCAGTACTTC. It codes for CASSIGQGAEAEQYF.

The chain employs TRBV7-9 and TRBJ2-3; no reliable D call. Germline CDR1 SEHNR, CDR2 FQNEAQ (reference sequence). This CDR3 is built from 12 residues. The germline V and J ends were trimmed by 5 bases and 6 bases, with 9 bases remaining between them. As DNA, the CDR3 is TGTGCCAGCAGCCTATCTTTGGATACGCAGTATTTT. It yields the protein CASSLSLDTQYF. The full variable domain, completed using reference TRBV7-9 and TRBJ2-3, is DTGVSQNPRHKITKRGQNVTFRCDPISEHNRLYWYRQTLGQGPEFLTYFQNEAQLEKSRLLSDRFSAERPKGSFSTLEIQRTEQGDSAMYLCASSLSLDTQYFGPGTRLTVL.

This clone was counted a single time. Here the CDR3 reads CASRPLAGSYNEQFF. The CDR3 DNA is TGTGCCAGCAGACCGCTAGCGGGATCATACAATGAGCAGTTCTTC. The chain joins TRBV6-1 to TRBJ2-1; 9 bases agree with TRBD2. This CDR3 contains 15 residues. CDR1 is MNHNS and CDR2 is SASEGT in the germline V gene. Trimming took 6 bases from V and 4 from J; bases not matched to a gene: 7.

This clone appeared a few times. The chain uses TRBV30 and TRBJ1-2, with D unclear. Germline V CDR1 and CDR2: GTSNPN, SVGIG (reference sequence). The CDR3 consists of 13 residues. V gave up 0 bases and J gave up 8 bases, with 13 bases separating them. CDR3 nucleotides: TGTGCCTGGAGTGTACTAACGGGAACCGGCTACACCTTC. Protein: CAWSVLTGTGYTF.

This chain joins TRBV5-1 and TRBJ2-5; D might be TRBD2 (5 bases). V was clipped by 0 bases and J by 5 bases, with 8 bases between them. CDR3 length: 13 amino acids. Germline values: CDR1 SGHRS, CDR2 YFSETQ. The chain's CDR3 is CASSLGQRETQYF. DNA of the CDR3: TGCGCCAGCAGCTTGGGGCAGCGGGAGACCCAGTACTTC.

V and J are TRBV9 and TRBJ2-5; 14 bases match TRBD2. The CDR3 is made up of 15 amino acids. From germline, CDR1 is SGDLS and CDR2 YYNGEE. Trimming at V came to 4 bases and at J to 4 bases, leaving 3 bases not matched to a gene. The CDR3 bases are TGTGCCAGCAGCCGAGGACTAGCGGGAGGAGAGACCCAGTACTTC. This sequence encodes CASSRGLAGGETQYF.

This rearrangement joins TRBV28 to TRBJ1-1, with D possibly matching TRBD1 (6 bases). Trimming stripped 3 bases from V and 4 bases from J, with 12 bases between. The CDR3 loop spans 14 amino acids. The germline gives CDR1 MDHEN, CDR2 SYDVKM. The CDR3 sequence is CASSLQGLVTEAFF. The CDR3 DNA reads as TGTGCCAGCAGTTTGCAGGGGCTGGTCACTGAAGCTTTCTTT.

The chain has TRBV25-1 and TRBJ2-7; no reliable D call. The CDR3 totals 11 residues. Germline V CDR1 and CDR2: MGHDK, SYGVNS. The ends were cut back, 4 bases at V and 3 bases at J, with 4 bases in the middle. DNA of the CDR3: TGTGCCAGCAGTGGAGACTACGAGCAGTACTTC. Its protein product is CASSGDYEQYF.

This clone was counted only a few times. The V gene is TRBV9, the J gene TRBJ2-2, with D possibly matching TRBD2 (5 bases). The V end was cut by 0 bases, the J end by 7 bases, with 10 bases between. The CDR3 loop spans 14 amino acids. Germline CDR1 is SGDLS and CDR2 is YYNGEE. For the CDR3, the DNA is TGTGCCAGCAGCGTAGCCGCGGGTGTCGGGGAGCTGTTTTTT. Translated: CASSVAAGVGELFF. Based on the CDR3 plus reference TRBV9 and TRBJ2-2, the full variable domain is DSGVTQTPKHLITATGQRVTLRCSPRSGDLSVYWYQQSLDQGLQFLIQYYNGEERAKGNILERFSAQQFPDLHSELNLSSLELGDSALYFCASSVAAGVGELFFGEGSRLTVL.

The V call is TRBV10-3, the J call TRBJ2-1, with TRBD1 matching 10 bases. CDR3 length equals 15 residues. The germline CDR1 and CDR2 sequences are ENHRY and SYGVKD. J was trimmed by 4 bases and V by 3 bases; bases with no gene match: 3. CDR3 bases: TGTGCCATCAGTGACATGGGACAGGGGTACAATGAGCAGTTCTTC. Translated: CAISDMGQGYNEQFF.

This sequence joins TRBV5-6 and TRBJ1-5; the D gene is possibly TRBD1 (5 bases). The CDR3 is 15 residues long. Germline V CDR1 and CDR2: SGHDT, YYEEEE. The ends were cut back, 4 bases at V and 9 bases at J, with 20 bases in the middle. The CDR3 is CASSPGGGGGGPQHF. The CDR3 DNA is TGTGCCAGCAGCCCCGGGGGGGGAGGCGGGGGGCCCCAGCATTTT.

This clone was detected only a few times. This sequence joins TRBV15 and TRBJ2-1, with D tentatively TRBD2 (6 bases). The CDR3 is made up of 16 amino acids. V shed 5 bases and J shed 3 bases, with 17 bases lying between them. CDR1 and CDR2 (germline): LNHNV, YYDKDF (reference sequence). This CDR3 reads CATSGRVAEVYNEQFF. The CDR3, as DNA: TGTGCCACCAGCGGACGGGTAGCGGAAGTCTACAATGAGCAGTTCTTC.

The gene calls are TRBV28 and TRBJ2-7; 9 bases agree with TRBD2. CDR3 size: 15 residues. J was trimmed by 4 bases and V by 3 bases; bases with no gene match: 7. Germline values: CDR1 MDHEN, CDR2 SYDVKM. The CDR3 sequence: CASSLPGTSLYEQYF. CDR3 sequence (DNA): TGTGCCAGCAGTTTGCCCGGGACTAGCTTGTACGAGCAGTACTTC.

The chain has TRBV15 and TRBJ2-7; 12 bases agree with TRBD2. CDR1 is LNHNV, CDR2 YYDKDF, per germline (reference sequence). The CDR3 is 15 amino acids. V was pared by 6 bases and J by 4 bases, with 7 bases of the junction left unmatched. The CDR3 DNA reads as TGTGCCACCAGTAAGGGGGGGACTAGCGGGTACGAGCAGTACTTC. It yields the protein CATSKGGTSGYEQYF.

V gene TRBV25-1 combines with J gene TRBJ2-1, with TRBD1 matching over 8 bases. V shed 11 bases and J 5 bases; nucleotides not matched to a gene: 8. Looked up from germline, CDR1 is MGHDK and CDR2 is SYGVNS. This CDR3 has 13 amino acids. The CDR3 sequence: CAVRTGSHNEQFF. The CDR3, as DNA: TGTGCCGTCCGGACAGGGTCCCACAATGAGCAGTTCTTC.

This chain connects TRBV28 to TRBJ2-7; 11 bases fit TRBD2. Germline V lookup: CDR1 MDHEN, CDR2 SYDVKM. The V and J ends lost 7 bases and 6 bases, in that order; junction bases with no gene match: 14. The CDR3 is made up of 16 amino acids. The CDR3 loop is CASTIAGTSGRGEQYF. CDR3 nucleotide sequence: TGTGCCAGCACAATCGCCGGGACTAGCGGCCGGGGCGAGCAGTACTTC. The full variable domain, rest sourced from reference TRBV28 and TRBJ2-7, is DVKVTQSSRYLVKRTGEKVFLECVQDMDHENMFWYRQDPGLGLRLIYFSYDVKMKEKGDIPEGYSVSREKKERFSLILESASTNQTSMYLCASTIAGTSGRGEQYFGPGTRLTVT.

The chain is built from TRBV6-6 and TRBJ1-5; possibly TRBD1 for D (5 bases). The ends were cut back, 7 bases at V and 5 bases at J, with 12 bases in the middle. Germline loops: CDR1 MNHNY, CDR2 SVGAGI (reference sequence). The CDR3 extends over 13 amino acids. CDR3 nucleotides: TGTGCCAGCACCACCCCGGGGGATCAGCCCCAGCATTTT. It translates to CASTTPGDQPQHF.

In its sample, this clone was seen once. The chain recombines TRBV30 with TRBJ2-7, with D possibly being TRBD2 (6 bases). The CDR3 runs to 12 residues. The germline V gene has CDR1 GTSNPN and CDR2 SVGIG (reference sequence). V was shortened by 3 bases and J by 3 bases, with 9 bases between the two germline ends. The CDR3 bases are TGTGCCTGGAGGGCTAGCGTCTACGAGCAGTACTTC. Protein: CAWRASVYEQYF.

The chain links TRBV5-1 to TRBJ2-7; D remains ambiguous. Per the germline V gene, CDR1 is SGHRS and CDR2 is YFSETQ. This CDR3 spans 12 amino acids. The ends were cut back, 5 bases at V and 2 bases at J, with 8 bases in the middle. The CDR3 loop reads CASRAATYEQYF. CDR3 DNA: TGCGCCAGCAGGGCGGCGACCTACGAGCAGTACTTC.

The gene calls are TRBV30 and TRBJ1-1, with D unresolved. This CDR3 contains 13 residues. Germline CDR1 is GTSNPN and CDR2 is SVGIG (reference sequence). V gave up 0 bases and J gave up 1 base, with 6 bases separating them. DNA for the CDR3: TGTGCCTGGAGTGTAGTAGAGAACACTGAAGCTTTCTTT. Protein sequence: CAWSVVENTEAFF.

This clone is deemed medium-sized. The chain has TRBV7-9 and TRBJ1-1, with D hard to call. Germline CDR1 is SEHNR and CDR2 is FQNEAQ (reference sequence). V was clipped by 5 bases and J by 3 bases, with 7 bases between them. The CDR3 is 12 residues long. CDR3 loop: CASSQAYTEAFF. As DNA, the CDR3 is TGTGCCAGCAGCCAAGCATACACTGAAGCTTTCTTT.

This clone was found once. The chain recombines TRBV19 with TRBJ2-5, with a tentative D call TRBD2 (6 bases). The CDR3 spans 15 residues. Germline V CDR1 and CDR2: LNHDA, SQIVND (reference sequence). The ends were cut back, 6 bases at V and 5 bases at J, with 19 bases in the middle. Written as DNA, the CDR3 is TGTGCCAGTAGCCCTAGCGTTGGTGAGTGGGAGACCCAGTACTTC. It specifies CASSPSVGEWETQYF. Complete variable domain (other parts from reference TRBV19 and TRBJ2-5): DGGITQSPKYLFRKEGQNVTLSCEQNLNHDAMYWYRQDPGQGLRLIYYSQIVNDFQKGDIAEGYSVSREKKESFPLTVTSAQKNPTAFYLCASSPSVGEWETQYFGPGTRLLVL.

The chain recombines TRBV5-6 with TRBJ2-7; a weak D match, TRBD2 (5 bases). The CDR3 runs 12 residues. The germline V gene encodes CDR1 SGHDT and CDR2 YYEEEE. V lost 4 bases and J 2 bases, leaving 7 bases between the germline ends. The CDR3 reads CASSQLAYEQYF. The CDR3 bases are TGTGCCAGCAGCCAACTAGCCTACGAGCAGTACTTC.